Shown below are 3 T cell receptor beta chains from a single sample sequenced in a study of MAIT cells during Salmonella Paratyphi A infection. In TCRdb, the 5' RACE reads were re-called with MiXCR into one record per CDR3 protein. This sample carries just under 1,100 distinct CDR3 sequences, less than 30% of them seen once, and the ten largest clones take 45% to 55%. Study-wide results and limits: MAIT TRBV usage was oligoclonal, favouring TRBV20 and TRBV6.

No antigen is known for these receptors. The time point: before S. Paratyphi A challenge (baseline). Flow cytometry identified and sorted MAIT cells as Valpha7.2+ CD161+ T cells. The source was MAIT cells from blood, collected at the first sampling point of the challenge study. The receptors stem from a person between 18 and 70 years old who was deliberately infected with Salmonella Paratyphi A in a paratyphoid fever challenge study.

Comments on this clonotype: This may be a read error: a much more frequent sequence differs by one nucleotide. The chain is built from TRBV20-1 and TRBJ2-7; 7 nucleotides line up with TRBD2. V gave up 4 bases and J gave up 5 bases; unmatched junction bases: 8. Germline CDR1 and CDR2: DFQATT and SNEGSKA (reference sequence). This CDR3 has 13 amino acids. CDR3 DNA: TGCAGTGCTATGCGGGAGTATTGGGACGAGCAGTACTTC. The encoded protein is CSAMREYWDEQYF.

This clonotype has a handful of counts. The chain combines TRBV21-1 with TRBJ1-5; the table's D gene call, TRBD1, was not cross checked with the DNA. TRBV21-1 is annotated as a pseudogene. The CDR3 consists of 17 residues. DNA of the CDR3: TGTGCCAGCAGCAACACTTTGGGGACAGGCCTATATCAGCCCCAGCATTTT. Translating it yields CASSNTLGTGLYQPQHF.

The chain couples TRBV4-2 to TRBJ2-3; tentatively, D is TRBD1 (6 bases). Germline V gene data show CDR1 as LGHNA and CDR2 as YNFKEQ. V was clipped by 0 bases and J by 2 bases, with 12 bases between them. This CDR3 spans 16 amino acids. CDR3 amino acids: CASSQDWGLTTDTQYF. The CDR3 nucleotides are TGTGCCAGCAGCCAAGATTGGGGGCTAACCACAGATACGCAGTATTTT.